One and the same sample provided the 13 T cell receptor beta chains below, sequenced in a study of T cell responses to AZD1222 COVID-19 vaccine. Repertoires were generated with immunoSEQ multiplex PCR, while TCRdb's copy carries only in-frame clones and drops some. The sample yields about 68,000 clones, roughly 90% seen once. The sample consisted of peripheral blood, taken on day 0 of AZD1222 vaccination. These receptors were taken from an adult in good health.

V is TRBV20-1 and J is TRBJ1-1; the D gene is possibly TRBD1 (6 bases). The CDR3 consists of 11 residues. The germline gives CDR1 DFQATT, CDR2 SNEGSKA (reference sequence). The CDR3 DNA follows: TGCAAGGGCAGGGGGAACACTGAAGCTTTCTTT. This translates into CKGRGNTEAFF.

V usage is TRBV11-2 and J usage is TRBJ2-7, with D unresolved. Trimming removed 2 bases from V and 3 bases from J, with 8 bases in between. CDR3 size: 13 residues. Germline lookup yields CDR1 SGHAT and CDR2 FQNNGV. CDR3 bases: TGTGCCAGCAGCTTAAATTCGGTCTACGAGCAGTACTTC. Its protein product is CASSLNSVYEQYF. Based on the CDR3 plus reference TRBV11-2 and TRBJ2-7, the full variable domain is EAGVAQSPRYKIIEKRQSVAFWCNPISGHATLYWYQQILGQGPKLLIQFQNNGVVDDSQLPKDRFSAERLKGVDSTLKIQPAKLEDSAVYLCASSLNSVYEQYFGPGTRLTVT.

The V and J genes are TRBV3-1 (or the pseudogene TRBV3-2) and TRBJ2-5; 12 bases map to TRBD2. This CDR3 is 15 amino acids long. The V gene's germline CDR1 is LGHDT and CDR2 YNNKEL (reference sequence). V shed 4 bases, J shed 5 bases, and the junction held 5 bases outside the gene matches. DNA of the CDR3: TGTGCCAGCAGCCCCCGGACTAGCGGGATGGAGACCCAGTACTTC. Translation: CASSPRTSGMETQYF.

The rearrangement links TRBV18 to TRBJ1-1, with D possibly TRBD1 on 5 matching bases. Per germline, CDR1 KGHSH and CDR2 LQKENI. This CDR3 comprises 13 residues. The germline V and J ends were trimmed by 3 bases and 1 base, with 6 bases remaining between them. CDR3 nucleotide sequence: TGTGCCAGCTCACCGGGACCGAACACTGAAGCTTTCTTT. Translated: CASSPGPNTEAFF.

V is TRBV2 and J is TRBJ1-1, with TRBD1 identical over 7 bases. The CDR3 has 14 residues. The V gene's germline CDR1 is SNHLY and CDR2 FYNNEI. Trimming removed 8 bases from V and 4 bases from J; junction bases left unmatched: 10. The DNA of the CDR3 is TGTGCCAGCCCCTCCGGACAGGACCGCACTGAAGCTTTCTTT. Its protein product is CASPSGQDRTEAFF.

The V gene is TRBV2, the J gene TRBJ2-3, with D tentatively TRBD2 (6 bases). The germline V gene has CDR1 SNHLY and CDR2 FYNNEI. Trimming removed 6 bases from V and 5 bases from J, with 27 bases in between. This CDR3 spans 18 amino acids. The CDR3 loop reads CASRGISVAGRMEDTQYF. For the CDR3, the DNA is TGTGCCAGCAGGGGTATCTCGGTGGCGGGGAGGATGGAAGATACGCAGTATTTT.

The rearrangement links TRBV5-1 to TRBJ2-3; no clear D. The CDR3 has 14 residues. The V and J ends lost 4 bases and 3 bases respectively, with 12 bases between them. CDR1 and CDR2 (germline): SGHRS, YFSETQ. This CDR3 reads CASSPPRVTDTQYF. The DNA of the CDR3 is TGCGCCAGCAGCCCTCCTAGAGTGACAGATACGCAGTATTTT.

J is TRBJ1-2 and V is TRBV18; D may be TRBD1 (6 bases). Trimming removed 1 base at V and 0 bases at J, with 12 bases between. The germline V gene encodes CDR1 KGHSH and CDR2 LQKENI. The CDR3 runs to 16 residues. This chain's CDR3 is CASSPQRTDSNYGYTF. CDR3 nucleotide sequence: TGTGCCAGCTCACCACAAAGGACAGATTCTAACTATGGCTACACCTTC.

The CDR3 loop reads CASSITSGSNEQFF. The CDR3 DNA follows: TGTGCCAGTAGTATCACTAGCGGGAGCAATGAGCAGTTCTTC. The chain links TRBV19 to TRBJ2-1, with 11 bases aligning to TRBD2. The CDR3 extends over 14 amino acids. Germline V gives CDR1 LNHDA, CDR2 SQIVND (reference sequence). With V trimmed by 3 bases and J by 6 bases, 1 base remained unmatched. Full variable domain (rest looked up from reference TRBV19 and TRBJ2-1): DGGITQSPKYLFRKEGQNVTLSCEQNLNHDAMYWYRQDPGQGLRLIYYSQIVNDFQKGDIAEGYSVSREKKESFPLTVTSAQKNPTAFYLCASSITSGSNEQFFGPGTRLTVL.

CDR3 amino acids: CASSPTGGLNTEAFF. CDR3 DNA sequence: TGCGCCAGCAGCCCTACCGGGGGGTTGAACACTGAAGCTTTCTTT. The genes are TRBV4-3 and TRBJ1-1; weak D call: TRBD1 (5 bases). V lost 4 bases, J lost 0 bases, and 12 bases lay in between. CDR3 length: 15 residues. Germline-derived CDR1 and CDR2 are LGHNA and YSLEER.

DNA of the CDR3: TGTGCCTGGAGTAAGGGGACAAGCTCTGGAAACACCATATATTTT. This gives the protein CAWSKGTSSGNTIYF. The V and J genes are TRBV30 and TRBJ1-3; D perhaps matches TRBD1 (6 bases). CDR1 and CDR2 (germline): GTSNPN, SVGIG (reference sequence). V lost 2 bases to trimming and J lost 0 bases, with 11 bases between them. CDR3 length equals 15 residues.

V usage is TRBV2 and J usage is TRBJ2-1; 7 bases agree with TRBD2. CDR1 is SNHLY and CDR2 is FYNNEI in the germline V gene. CDR3 length: 16 residues. V shed 4 bases, J shed 3 bases, and the junction held 9 bases outside the gene matches. CDR3 DNA sequence: TGTGCCAGCAGTGCCCCCGTGGAGCGGGACTACAATGAGCAGTTCTTC. Translated, it gives CASSAPVERDYNEQFF.

The chain employs TRBV2 and TRBJ2-1, with D perhaps matching TRBD2 (6 bases). Germline loops: CDR1 SNHLY, CDR2 FYNNEI. The CDR3 covers 15 residues. Trimming took off 4 bases at V and 4 bases at J, with 14 bases between the two ends. CDR3 sequence (DNA): TGTGCCAGCAGTGGCGGGCGGGGTCCATACAATGAGCAGTTCTTC. Its translation: CASSGGRGPYNEQFF.